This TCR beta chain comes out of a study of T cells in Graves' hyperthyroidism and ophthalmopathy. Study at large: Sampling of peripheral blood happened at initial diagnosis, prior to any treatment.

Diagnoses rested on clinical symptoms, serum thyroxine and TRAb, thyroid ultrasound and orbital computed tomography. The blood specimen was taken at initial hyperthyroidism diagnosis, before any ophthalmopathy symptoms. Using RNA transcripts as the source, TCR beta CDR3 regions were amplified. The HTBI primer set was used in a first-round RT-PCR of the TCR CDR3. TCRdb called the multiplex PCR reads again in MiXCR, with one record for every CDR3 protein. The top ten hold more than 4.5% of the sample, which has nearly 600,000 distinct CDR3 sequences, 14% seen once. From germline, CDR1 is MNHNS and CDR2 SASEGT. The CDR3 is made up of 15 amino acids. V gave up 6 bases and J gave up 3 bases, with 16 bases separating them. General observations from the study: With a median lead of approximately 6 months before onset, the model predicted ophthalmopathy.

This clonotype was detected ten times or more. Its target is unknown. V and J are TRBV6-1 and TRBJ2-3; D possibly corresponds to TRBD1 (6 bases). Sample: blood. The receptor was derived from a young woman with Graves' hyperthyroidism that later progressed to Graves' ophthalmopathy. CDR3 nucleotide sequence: TGTGCCAGCAGACTCACAGGGTTCGGAACAGATACGCAGTATTTT. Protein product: CASRLTGFGTDTQYF.